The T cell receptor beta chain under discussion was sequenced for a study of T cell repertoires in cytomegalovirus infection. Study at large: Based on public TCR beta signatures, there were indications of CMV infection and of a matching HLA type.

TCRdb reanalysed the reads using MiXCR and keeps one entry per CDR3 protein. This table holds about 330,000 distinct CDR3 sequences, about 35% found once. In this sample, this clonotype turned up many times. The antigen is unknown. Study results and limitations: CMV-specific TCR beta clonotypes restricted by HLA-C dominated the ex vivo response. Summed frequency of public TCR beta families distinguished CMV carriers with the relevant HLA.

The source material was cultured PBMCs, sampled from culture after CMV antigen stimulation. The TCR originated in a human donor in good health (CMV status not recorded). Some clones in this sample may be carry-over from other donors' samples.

DNA of the CDR3: TGTGCCAGCAGCTTAACGGGGGCTCGGCAGCCCCAGCATTTT. Translated: CASSLTGARQPQHF. This chain links TRBV7-2 with TRBJ1-5, with a weak D call TRBD1 (6 bases). From germline, CDR1 is SGHTA and CDR2 FQGNSA. This CDR3 has 14 residues. The V and J ends lost 2 bases and 7 bases respectively, with 12 bases between them.